A selection of T cell receptor beta chains follows, all from one sample in a study of OX40 agonist ivuxolimab in advanced cancers. Generated by immunoSEQ multiplex PCR, the TCRdb table keeps only in-frame clones and is missing some. Found here are 150,000 to 190,000 clones, around 94% of them singletons; the top ten hold around 0.33%. The input for sequencing was CD4+ or CD8+ T cells sorted from blood, taken in a trial of the OX40 agonist ivuxolimab. The receptors derive from an adult with an advanced solid tumor such as melanoma, head and neck, liver or kidney cancer. The CDR3 runs from the conserved cysteine through the conserved F or W. D genes are given only for firm matches. A row's size may be missing; if present it is once, few, many or a size class.

>TRBJ1-5|TRBD1|TRBV28|NA
TGTGCCAGCAGTTTATTAGGACAGGGGGTGAATCAGCCCCAGCATTTT
CASSLLGQGVNQPQHF
>TRBJ2-7|NA|TRBV15|NA
TGTGCCACCAGCAGGAACCCCGAGCAGTACTTC
CATSRNPEQYF
>TRBJ1-2|TRBD1|TRBV7-9|NA
TGTGCCAGCAGCTTCTCCGGGGGGACAGCGGAAAACTATGGCTACACCTTC
CASSFSGGTAENYGYTF
>TRBJ2-4|NA|TRBV7-9|NA
TGTGCCAGCAGCTTAGCGGAGAACATTCAGTACTTC
CASSLAENIQYF
>TRBJ2-2|NA|TRBV18|NA
TGTGCCAGCCAAGTTCTTTTTCCCGGGGAGCTGTTTTTT
CASQVLFPGELFF
>TRBJ2-7|TRBD2|TRBV11-2|NA
TGTGCCAGCAGCCCGCGGACTAGCGGGAGGCCCGACGAGCAGTACTTC
CASSPRTSGRPDEQYF
>TRBJ2-6|NA|TRBV6-1|NA
TGTGCCAGCAGTGACAGGGCCCGCTCTGGGGCCAACGTCCTGACTTTC
CASSDRARSGANVLTF
>TRBJ2-1|TRBD2|TRBV9|NA
TGTGCCAGCAGCGGTCCGGGACTAGCAGATAATGAGCAGTTCTTC
CASSGPGLADNEQFF
>TRBJ1-4|NA|TRBV29-1|NA
TGCAGCGTCCTTAGGGGGGGGGCTAATGAAAAACTGTTTTTT
CSVLRGGANEKLFF
>TRBJ1-3|TRBD1|TRBV5-1|NA
TGCGCCAGCAGCCGACCGGGACAGGGTGGAAACACCATATATTTT
CASSRPGQGGNTIYF
>TRBJ2-5|TRBD2|TRBV4-3|NA
TGCGCCAGCAGCCAGGAAGCGGGGGGGGGAGAGACCCAGTACTTC
CASSQEAGGGETQYF
>TRBJ2-7|TRBD1|TRBV11-2|NA
TGTGCCAGCAGCTTAGTGGGGACAGCTAGAGGCTCCTACGAGCAGTACTTC
CASSLVGTARGSYEQYF
>TRBJ1-2|NA|TRBV5-1|NA
TGCGCCAGCAGCTTAGGGGGAGTAAACTATGGCTACACCTTC
CASSLGGVNYGYTF
>TRBJ2-1|NA|TRBV30|NA
TGTGCCTGGTTGCGAAATGAGCAGTTCTTC
CAWLRNEQFF
>TRBJ1-1|NA|TRBV7-2|NA
TGTGCCAGCAGCCCCTGGATGGGGGGCACGGGGACTGAAGCTTTCTTT
CASSPWMGGTGTEAFF
>TRBJ1-1|NA|TRBV5-6|NA
TGTGCCAGCAGCCGAGGGGCGGGGATGAACACTGAAGCTTTCTTT
CASSRGAGMNTEAFF
>TRBJ1-6|NA|TRBV6-6|NA
TGTGCCAGCAGCCGTGACGGTAGAAATTCACCCCTCCACTTT
CASSRDGRNSPLHF
>TRBJ1-1|NA|TRBV19|NA
TGTGCCAGTAGTATAGTCTCGTTCGGGGCCCCTGAAGCTTTCTTT
CASSIVSFGAPEAFF
>TRBJ2-1|NA|TRBV19|once
TGTGCCAGTAGTCCCTTAGGGAGCTCAAGGTACAATGAGCAGTTCTTC
CASSPLGSSRYNEQFF
>TRBJ1-3|NA|TRBV10-3|NA
TGTGCCATGGGGACCGCTGGAAACACCATATATTTT
CAMGTAGNTIYF
>TRBJ1-2|TRBD1|TRBV4-3|NA
TGCGCCAGCAGCCAAGCTGGGTTGCCGGGACAGAGAGCCGCTAACTATGGCTACACCTTC
CASSQAGLPGQRAANYGYTF
>TRBJ2-5|NA|TRBV5-1|once
TGCGCCAGCAGCTTCCCCGAGGCCGTGGAGACCCAGTACTTC
CASSFPEAVETQYF
>TRBJ1-1|NA|TRBV28|NA
TGTGCCAGCACCGTAGTACAGACAATGAACACTGAAGCTTTCTTT
CASTVVQTMNTEAFF
>TRBJ1-2|NA|TRBV6-5|few
TGTGCCAGCAGTTACGTTGGGGGTTCTAACTATGGCTACACCTTC
CASSYVGGSNYGYTF
>TRBJ2-5|TRBD2|TRBV5-4|NA
TGTGCCAGCAGCTCCAGGCTAGCGGGAGGGCAAGAGACCCAGTACTTC
CASSSRLAGGQETQYF
>TRBJ2-3|TRBD1|TRBV5-6|NA
TGTGCCAGCAGCTTAGACAGGGCAGATACGCAGTATTTT
CASSLDRADTQYF
>TRBJ2-1|TRBD2|TRBV5-4|NA
TGTGCCAGCAGCCCGCCTAGCGGGAGCAACAATGAGCAGTTCTTC
CASSPPSGSNNEQFF
>TRBJ2-1|NA|TRBV25-1|NA
TGTGCCAGCAGTGAGCGGCGGGTAGGGAAGCAGTTCTTC
CASSERRVGKQFF
>TRBJ1-5|TRBD1|TRBV25-1|NA
TGTGCCAGCAGTGACTCCAGGACAGGCGATCAGCCCCAGCATTTT
CASSDSRTGDQPQHF
>TRBJ1-3|TRBD1|TRBV2|NA
TGTGCCAGCAGTGCTCCAGGGGGTGGAAACACCATATATTTT
CASSAPGGGNTIYF
>TRBJ2-2|NA|TRBV6-4|NA
TGTGCCAGCAGTGCTCGAACGGGTCGGCGTGGGGAGCTGTTTTTT
CASSARTGRRGELFF
>TRBJ2-5|NA|TRBV4-1|NA
TGCGCCAGCAGCCATAATAGGCTGCCGAAAGAGACCCAGTACTTC
CASSHNRLPKETQYF
>TRBJ2-7|TRBD2|TRBV28|NA
TGTGCCAGCAGCTCCCAAGGGAGGGACGAGCAGTACTTC
CASSSQGRDEQYF
>TRBJ2-7|TRBD2|TRBV6-4|once
TGTGCCAGCAGTGCCACGGGACTAGCGGGAAGGAACGAGCAGTACTTC
CASSATGLAGRNEQYF
>TRBJ2-1|NA|TRBV7-2|once
TGTGCCAGCAGCTTACGACCGCCTATGGGGTACAATGAGCAGTTCTTC
CASSLRPPMGYNEQFF
>TRBJ1-5|TRBD1|TRBV6-5|NA
TGTGCCAGCAGTCCTACAGGGGCGGGAAATCAGCCCCAGCATTTT
CASSPTGAGNQPQHF
>TRBJ1-6|NA|TRBV5-4|NA
TGTGCCAGCACCCTTGGTGGAGGGGCTCAGGGTTCACCCCTCCACTTT
CASTLGGGAQGSPLHF
>TRBJ2-7|TRBD1|TRBV5-1|NA
TGCGCCAGCAGCTTGTTGGGACAGGCCTACGAGCAGTACTTC
CASSLLGQAYEQYF
>TRBJ2-3|NA|TRBV18|NA
TGTGCCAGCTCACCACCGCAGGGTGCTATTATCACAGATACGCAGTATTTT
CASSPPQGAIITDTQYF
>TRBJ1-4|NA|TRBV6-6|NA
TGTGCCAGCAGTTTCACAACTAATGAAAAACTGTTTTTT
CASSFTTNEKLFF
>TRBJ1-1|TRBD1|TRBV4-1|NA
TGCGCCAGCAGCCAAGATCGCTGGGACAGGGGAAACACTGAAGCTTTCTTT
CASSQDRWDRGNTEAFF
>TRBJ1-2|NA|TRBV29-1|once
TGCAGCGTTGCCCAGGAGGGGTATGGCTACACCTTC
CSVAQEGYGYTF